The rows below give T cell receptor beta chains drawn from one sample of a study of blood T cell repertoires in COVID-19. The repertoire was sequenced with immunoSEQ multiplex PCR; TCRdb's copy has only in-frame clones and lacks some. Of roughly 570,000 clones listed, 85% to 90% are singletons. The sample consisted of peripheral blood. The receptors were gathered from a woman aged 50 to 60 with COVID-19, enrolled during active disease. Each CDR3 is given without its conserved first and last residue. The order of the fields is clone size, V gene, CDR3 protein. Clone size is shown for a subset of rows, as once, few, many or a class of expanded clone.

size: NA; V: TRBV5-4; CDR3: ASSIDRQGDSPLH
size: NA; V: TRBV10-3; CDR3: AISEPTLNSTDTQY
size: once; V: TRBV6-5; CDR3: ASSYNPGRGNIQY
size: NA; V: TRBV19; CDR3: ASSIGGLEQY
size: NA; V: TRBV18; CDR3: ASSPGQIDTDTQY
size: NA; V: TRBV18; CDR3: ASSPESVTDTQY
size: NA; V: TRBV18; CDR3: ASSPAHSNYEQY
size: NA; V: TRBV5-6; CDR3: ASSPRGSPEAF
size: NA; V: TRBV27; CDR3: ASSFRDRDTDTQY
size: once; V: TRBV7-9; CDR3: ASSHGTGREKLF
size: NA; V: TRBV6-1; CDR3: ASSGAGRPERTEAF
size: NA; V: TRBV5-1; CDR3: ASSLASGIQETQY
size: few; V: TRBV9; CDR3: ASSVAEGSTQH
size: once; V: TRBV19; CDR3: ASSGTGYTDTQY
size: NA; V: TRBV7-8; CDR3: ASSFYSGGVNEQF
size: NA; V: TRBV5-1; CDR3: ASSPSRGRAYEQY
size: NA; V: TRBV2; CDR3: ASTFTDTQY
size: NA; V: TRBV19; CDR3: ASSIGAANNEQF
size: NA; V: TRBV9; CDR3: ASSWDGDRRNTIY
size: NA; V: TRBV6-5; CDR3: ASRDSTVYNEQF
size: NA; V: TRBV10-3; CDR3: AIADRDTGELF
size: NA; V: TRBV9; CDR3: ASSAGTGVNEQF
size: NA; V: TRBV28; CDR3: ASSPQDNYGYT
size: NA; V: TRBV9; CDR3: ASSGEKGDYGYT
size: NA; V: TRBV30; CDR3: ARRQGNTQY
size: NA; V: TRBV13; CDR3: ASGRGSYEQY
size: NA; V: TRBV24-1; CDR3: ATSDPGEWGQPQH
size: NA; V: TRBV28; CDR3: ASSPGQVNEKLF
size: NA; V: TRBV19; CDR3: ASSIGRTVNYGYT
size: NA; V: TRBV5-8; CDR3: ASSPGTSGGQETQY
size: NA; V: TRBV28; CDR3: ASTLGSSYNSPLH
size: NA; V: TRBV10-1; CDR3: ASSESNGLVLETQY
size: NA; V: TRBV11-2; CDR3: ASSLVITEAF
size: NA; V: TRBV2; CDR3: ASTPGGGSGYT
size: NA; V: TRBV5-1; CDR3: ASSLGDYLLSSTDTQY
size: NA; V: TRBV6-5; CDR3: ASTTGVFAGELF
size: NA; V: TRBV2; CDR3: ASRSGLSSNQPQH
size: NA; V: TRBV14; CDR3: ASSQDQRDKAF
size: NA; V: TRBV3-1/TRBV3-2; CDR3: ASSRRGAGNEQF
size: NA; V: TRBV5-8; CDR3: ASSPDDFRGEAF
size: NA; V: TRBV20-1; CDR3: SASDRVDEKLF
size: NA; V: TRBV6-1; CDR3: ASSEVASRTGELF
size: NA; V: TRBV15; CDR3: ATSTRTGTQY
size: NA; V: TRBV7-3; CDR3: ASSATGYNEQF
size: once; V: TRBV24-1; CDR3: ATSDSRTGGPAEQY
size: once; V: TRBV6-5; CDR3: ASNPSGAKNIQY
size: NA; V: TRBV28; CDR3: ASSLVSRVYNEQF
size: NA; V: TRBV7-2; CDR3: ASSRQGFYDEQF
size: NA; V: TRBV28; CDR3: ASSSGNQPQH
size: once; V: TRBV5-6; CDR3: ASSSRDRAYEQY
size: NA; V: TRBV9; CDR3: ASSSGGGSTDTQY
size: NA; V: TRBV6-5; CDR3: ASSYLSTGMGSGYT
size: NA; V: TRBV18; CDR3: ASSPGPKANYGYT
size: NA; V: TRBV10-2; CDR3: ASSEGLAGLCH
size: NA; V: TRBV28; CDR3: ASAAGTVRESNQPQH
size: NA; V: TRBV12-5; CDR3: ASGLSGQFYETQY
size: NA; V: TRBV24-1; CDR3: ATSHRQGMNTEAF
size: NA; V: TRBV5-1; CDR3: ASSYSGTYNEQF
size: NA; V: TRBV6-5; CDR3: ASSTREGRGTF